This TCR beta chain originates from a study of T cell changes during pregnancy in multiple sclerosis. Germline-derived CDR1 and CDR2 are SNHLY and FYNNEI. The V end was cut by 3 bases, the J end by 5 bases, with 14 bases between. The CDR3 has 15 amino acids. Some clones are missing from TCRdb's copy, which holds only in-frame ones; the method was immunoSEQ multiplex PCR. The sample lists approximately 120,000 clones, about 96% occurring once. The V call is TRBV2, the J call TRBJ2-1, with D possibly matching TRBD2 (5 bases). The sequence came from a female donor with multiple sclerosis, enrolled in a pregnancy study. The input for sequencing was peripheral blood, taken after pregnancy. CDR3 sequence: CASSEASRGNNEQFF. In DNA, the CDR3 is TGTGCCAGCAGTGAGGCGAGCAGAGGGAACAATGAGCAGTTCTTC.